One sample yielded the 3 T cell receptor beta chains listed below, sequenced in a study of T cells after yellow fever vaccination. TCRdb processed the 5' RACE reads anew with MiXCR; each CDR3 protein has one entry. The sample lists 450,000 to 600,000 distinct CDR3 sequences, 13% seen once, with about 14% in the top ten. The sample in question was PBMCs, obtained on the day of the yellow fever booster vaccination. The receptors come from a man aged 25-40 years who received the YFV17D yellow fever vaccine.

This chain joins TRBV7-7 and TRBJ2-1, with 15 bases matching TRBD2. V was clipped by 5 bases and J by 9 bases; unmatched bases: 5. The V gene's germline CDR1 is SSHAT and CDR2 FNYEAQ (reference sequence). This CDR3 contains 15 residues. CDR3 sequence (DNA): TGTGCCAGCAGCGCAGGGACTAGCGGGAGGACTGAGCAGTTCTTC. Its protein is CASSAGTSGRTEQFF.

There are a few counts of this clonotype. V usage is TRBV2 and J usage is TRBJ2-3, with unresolved D. Per germline, CDR1 SNHLY and CDR2 FYNNEI. V dropped 3 bases and J dropped 3 bases, with 13 bases sitting between them. The CDR3 length is 15 residues. For the CDR3, the DNA is TGTGCCAGCAGTGATCAAACTATTGGGACAGATACGCAGTATTTT. Translating it yields CASSDQTIGTDTQYF. The full variable domain, with the rest looked up from reference TRBV2 and TRBJ2-3, is EPEVTQTPSHQVTQMGQEVILRCVPISNHLYFYWYRQILGQKVEFLVSFYNNEISEKSEIFDDQFSVERPDGSNFTLKIRSTKLEDSAMYFCASSDQTIGTDTQYFGPGTRLTVL.

This clonotype ranks as medium-sized. V usage is TRBV7-6 and J usage is TRBJ2-7, with D possibly being TRBD1 or TRBD2 (5 bases each). The CDR3 has 13 residues. V dropped 8 bases and J dropped 2 bases, with 13 bases sitting between them. Germline V gene data show CDR1 as SGHVS and CDR2 as FNYEAQ. In nucleotides, the CDR3 is TGTGCCAGCGGCCGGGACCATACCTACGAGCAGTACTTC. Protein: CASGRDHTYEQYF.